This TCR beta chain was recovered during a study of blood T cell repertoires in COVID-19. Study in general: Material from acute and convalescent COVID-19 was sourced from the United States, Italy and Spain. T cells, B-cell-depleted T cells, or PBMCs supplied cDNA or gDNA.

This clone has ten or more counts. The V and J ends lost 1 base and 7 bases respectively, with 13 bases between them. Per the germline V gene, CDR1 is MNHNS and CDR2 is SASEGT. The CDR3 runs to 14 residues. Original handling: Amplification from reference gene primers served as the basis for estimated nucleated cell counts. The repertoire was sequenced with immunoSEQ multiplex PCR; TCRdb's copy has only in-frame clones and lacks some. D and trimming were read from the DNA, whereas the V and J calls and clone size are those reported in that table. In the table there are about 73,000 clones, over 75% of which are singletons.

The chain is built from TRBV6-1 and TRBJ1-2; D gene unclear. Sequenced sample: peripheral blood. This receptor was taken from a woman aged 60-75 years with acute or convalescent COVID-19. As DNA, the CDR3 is TGTGCCAGCAGTGAAGGGCCCGCGGTCCGTGGCTACACCTTC. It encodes CASSEGPAVRGYTF.